One and the same sample provided the 3 T cell receptor beta chains below, sequenced in a study of blood T cell repertoires in COVID-19. Only in-frame clones appear in the TCRdb table, and some are missing; sequencing was by immunoSEQ multiplex PCR. Seen here are over 300,000 clones, roughly 90% observed once, and the top ten hold 0.95% to 1%. Specimen: PBMCs or T cells enriched from blood (not recorded which). Receptors originate from a woman between 25 and 40 years old with acute COVID-19.

The rearrangement links TRBV18 to TRBJ1-6, with TRBD1 matching 10 bases. Germline V lookup: CDR1 KGHSH, CDR2 LQKENI. J lost 10 bases, V lost 5 bases, and 5 bases had no gene match. CDR3 length: 14 residues. DNA for the CDR3: TGTGCCAGCTCAGCCGGGACAGGGGAATCACCCCTCCACTTT. Protein sequence: CASSAGTGESPLHF.

This rearrangement joins TRBV27 to TRBJ1-1; no clear D gene. Germline CDR1 is MNHEY and CDR2 is SMNVEV (reference sequence). V lost 4 bases to trimming and J lost 4 bases, with 10 bases between them. The CDR3 runs to 13 residues. In nucleotides, the CDR3 is TGTGCCAGCAGTTGGGTGGGGAGCACTGAAGCTTTCTTT. This sequence encodes CASSWVGSTEAFF.

The V gene is TRBV6-4, the J gene TRBJ1-1, with D maybe TRBD1 (5 bases). Germline-derived CDR1 and CDR2 are MRHNA and SNTAGT. There are 13 residues in the CDR3. Trimming cost V 6 bases and J 3 bases, with 11 bases left between them. The CDR3, as DNA: TGTGCCAGCAGAAAAACAGGTGACACTGAAGCTTTCTTT. It is translated as CASRKTGDTEAFF.